This T cell receptor beta chain came from a study of blood T cell repertoires in COVID-19. Overall study: Material from acute and convalescent COVID-19 was sourced from the United States, Italy and Spain. From T cells, B-cell-depleted T cells, or PBMCs came the material, which was cDNA or gDNA.

Seattle researchers signed up patients amid active infection and tracked them longitudinally. This CDR3 contains 16 residues. V lost 0 bases to trimming and J lost 4 bases; unmatched junction nucleotides: 4. In germline, CDR1 is MDHEN, CDR2 SYDVKM. This table comes from immunoSEQ multiplex PCR, and its TCRdb copy is limited to in-frame clones, with some not included. The sample comprises a few hundred thousand clones, around 90% of which are singletons, and around 0.98% rests with the top ten. This TCR came from a woman aged 40 to 50 with COVID-19, enrolled during active disease. Material: peripheral blood. The chain carries TRBV28 and TRBJ1-5; 9 nucleotides align to TRBD1. CDR3 bases: TGTGCCAGCAGTTTATGGGGGGGACAGGGTAATCAGCCCCAGCATTTT. Its protein is CASSLWGGQGNQPQHF.